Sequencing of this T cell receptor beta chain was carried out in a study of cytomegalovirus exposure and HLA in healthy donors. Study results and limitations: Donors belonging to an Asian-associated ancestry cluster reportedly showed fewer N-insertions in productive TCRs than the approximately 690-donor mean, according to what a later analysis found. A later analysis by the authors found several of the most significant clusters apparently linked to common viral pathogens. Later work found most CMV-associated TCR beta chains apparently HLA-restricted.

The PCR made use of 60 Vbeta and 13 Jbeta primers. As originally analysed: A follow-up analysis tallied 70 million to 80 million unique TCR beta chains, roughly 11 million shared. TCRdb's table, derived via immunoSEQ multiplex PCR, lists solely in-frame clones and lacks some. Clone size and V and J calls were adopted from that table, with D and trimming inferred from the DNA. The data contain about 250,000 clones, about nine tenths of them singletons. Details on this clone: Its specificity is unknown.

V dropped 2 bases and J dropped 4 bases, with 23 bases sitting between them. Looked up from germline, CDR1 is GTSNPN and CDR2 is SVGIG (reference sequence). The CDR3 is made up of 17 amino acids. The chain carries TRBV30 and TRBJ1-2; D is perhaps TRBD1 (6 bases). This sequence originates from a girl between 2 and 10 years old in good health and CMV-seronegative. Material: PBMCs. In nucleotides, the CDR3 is TGTGCCTGGAGTCGGGGGGGGCCCTACCATCACATCTATGGCTACACCTTC. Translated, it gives CAWSRGGPYHHIYGYTF.